This entry lists 4 T cell receptor beta chains sequenced from one sample in a study of shared clonotypes between healthy human individuals. TCRdb's copy holds only in-frame clones and misses some; the assay was immunoSEQ multiplex PCR. The table lists some 2.4 million clones, over 85% of them singletons. The sample was naive CD4+ T cells from PBMCs. The subset was: CD45RA+ positively selected. Receptor source: a man between 18 and 35 years old in good health. Some clones in this sample may be carry-over from other donors' samples.

The chain has TRBV13 and TRBJ1-3; a weak D match, TRBD1 (5 bases). Trimming stripped 5 bases from V and 3 bases from J, with 17 bases between. CDR3 length equals 16 residues. CDR1 PRHDT and CDR2 FYEKMQ come from the germline V gene (reference sequence). For the CDR3, the DNA is TGTGCCAGCAGCCATGGGGCAGGGAGTAGTGGAAACACCATATATTTT. It encodes CASSHGAGSSGNTIYF.

The chain couples TRBV11-3 to TRBJ2-3; D ambiguous. V lost 3 bases and J lost 0, with 1 base in between. Germline V gene sequence: CDR1 SGHNT, CDR2 YENEEA. This CDR3 spans 12 amino acids. This chain's CDR3 is CASSFSTDTQYF. The DNA of the CDR3 is TGTGCCAGCAGCTTCAGCACAGATACGCAGTATTTT.

This clone was detected only a few times. The J gene is TRBJ2-2, the V gene TRBV7-2; D is possibly TRBD1 (5 bases). Germline lookup yields CDR1 SGHTA and CDR2 FQGNSA. V was clipped by 1 base and J by 2 bases, with 11 bases between them. This CDR3 contains 16 residues. The CDR3 sequence is CASSLVAGHNTGELFF. The CDR3 DNA is TGTGCCAGCAGCTTAGTTGCAGGACACAACACCGGGGAGCTGTTTTTT.

The V gene is TRBV10-1, the J gene TRBJ2-1; D is ambiguous. CDR3 length: 14 amino acids. The ends were cut back, 4 bases at V and 2 bases at J, with 9 bases in the middle. CDR1 is WNHNN and CDR2 is SYGVQD in the germline V gene (reference sequence). Here the CDR3 DNA reads TGCGCCAGCAGTGGGCCCAACCCCTACAATGAGCAGTTCTTC. This encodes CASSGPNPYNEQFF.